These T cell receptor beta chains were read from a single sample in a study of T cell changes during pregnancy in multiple sclerosis. The method was immunoSEQ multiplex PCR; TCRdb's version includes in-frame clones alone and lacks a portion of them. Found here are 49,000 or so clones, 85% to 95% of them singletons; the top ten hold more than 0.35%. Sample: CD4+ T cells from peripheral blood mononuclear cells, taken in the second trimester of pregnancy. These receptors were collected from a female donor in good health, enrolled as a control in a pregnancy study. The conserved cysteine and the conserved F or W are not part of the CDR3 here.

cdr3_length,v_call,cdr3_aa
12,TRBV30,AWGGGGASDTQY
12,TRBV19,ASSIGGSHYGYT
12,TRBV19,ASSIDRGRTEAF
12,TRBV6-1,ASSEAGTYQPQH
11,TRBV28,ASSYSYNSPLH
12,TRBV6-1,ASRAAFESTEAF
14,TRBV7-9,ASSITGISPNYGYT
11,TRBV7-9,ASSLEAGGELF
12,TRBV2,ASSYHGGSYEQY
10,TRBV11-1,ASSLNNSPLH
13,TRBV9,ASSVSPGLYYEQY
11,TRBV7-9,ASNKDRGLEAF
10,TRBV11-1,ASSLSADGHT
14,TRBV6-5,ASSYSTGPPQETQY
12,TRBV12-5,ASGLAPGYTEAF
13,TRBV19,ASSIGTGGPYEQY
12,TRBV6-5,ASSYSRTTYEQY
11,TRBV5-1,ASSFVESYEQY
12,TRBV6-5,ASRFQAVYNEQF
10,TRBV6-5,ASMRNSYEQY
11,TRBV25-1,ASTLGVNTEAF
14,TRBV30,AWSFPGGARGTEAF
12,TRBV6-1,ASSRLAGEDTQY
13,TRBV11-3,ASSLQARVNTEAF
13,TRBV6-5,ASSSPGQMNTEAF
13,TRBV7-2,ASSSNMGGSTEAF
13,TRBV2,ASNKGGGYTGELF
14,TRBV19,ASRLTGTQSGGELF
13,TRBV11-3,ASSLGQGRDETQY
13,TRBV2,ASRGLAGVQETQY
11,TRBV5-1,ASVMGPNTEAF
13,TRBV6-1,ASSGTSGAYNEQF
14,TRBV6-5,ASSYGSRGSGNTIY
14,TRBV6-5,ASSYSRETGNQPQH
13,TRBV18,ASSPPRAGNYGYT
13,TRBV5-1,ASSLGRSGANVLT
12,TRBV5-1,ASSPLGQGDEQF
12,TRBV5-1,ASSKDSFNSPLH
13,TRBV4-3,ASSQDMGGNQPQH
14,TRBV4-2,ASSQDISDNTGELF
14,TRBV6-6,ASSPGQGLAKNIQY
13,TRBV18,ASSPGRGDTGELF
13,TRBV11-3,ASSRSGGAINEQF
12,TRBV4-1,ASSQVGGLGEQF
13,TRBV15,ATSSEGRANTEAF
13,TRBV6-4,ASSTSSGGYNEQF
12,TRBV7-3,ASSPSTGSYEQY
16,TRBV27,ASSSRPGQGAFVYEQY
15,TRBV7-3,ASSRTGGPSGANVLT
14,TRBV6-6,ASSRRTGATNTEAF
12,TRBV10-2,ASSELGQEGEAF
13,TRBV4-1,ASSQVAGGTDTQY